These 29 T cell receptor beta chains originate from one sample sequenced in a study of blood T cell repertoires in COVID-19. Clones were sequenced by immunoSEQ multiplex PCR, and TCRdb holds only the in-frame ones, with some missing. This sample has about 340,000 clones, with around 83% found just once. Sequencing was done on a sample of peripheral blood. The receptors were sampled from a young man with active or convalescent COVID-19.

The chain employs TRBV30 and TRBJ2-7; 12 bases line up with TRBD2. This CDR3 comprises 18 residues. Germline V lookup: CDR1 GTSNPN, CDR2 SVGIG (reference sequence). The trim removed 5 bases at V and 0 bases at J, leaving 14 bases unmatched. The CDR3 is CAWSSRWTSGMRSYEQYF. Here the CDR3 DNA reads TGTGCCTGGTCTTCCCGATGGACTAGCGGGATGCGCTCCTACGAGCAGTACTTC.

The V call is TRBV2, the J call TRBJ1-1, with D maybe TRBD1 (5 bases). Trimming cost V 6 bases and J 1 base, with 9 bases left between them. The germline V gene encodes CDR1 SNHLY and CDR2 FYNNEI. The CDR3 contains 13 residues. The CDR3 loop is CASRAGRNTEAFF. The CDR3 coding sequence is TGTGCCAGCAGAGCGGGACGGAACACTGAAGCTTTCTTT.

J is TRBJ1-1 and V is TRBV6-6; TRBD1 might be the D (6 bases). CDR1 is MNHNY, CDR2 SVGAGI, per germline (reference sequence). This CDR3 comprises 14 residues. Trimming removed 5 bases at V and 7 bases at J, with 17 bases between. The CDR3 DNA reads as TGTGCCAGCAGTGAGTACAGGGCAGGGGATGAAGCTTTCTTT. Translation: CASSEYRAGDEAFF.

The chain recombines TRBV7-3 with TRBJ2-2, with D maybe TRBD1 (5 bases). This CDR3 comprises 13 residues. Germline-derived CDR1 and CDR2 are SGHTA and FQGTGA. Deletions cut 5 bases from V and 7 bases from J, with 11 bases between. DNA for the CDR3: TGTGCCAGCAGCGTCCCAGGGATCGGGGAGCTGTTTTTT. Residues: CASSVPGIGELFF.

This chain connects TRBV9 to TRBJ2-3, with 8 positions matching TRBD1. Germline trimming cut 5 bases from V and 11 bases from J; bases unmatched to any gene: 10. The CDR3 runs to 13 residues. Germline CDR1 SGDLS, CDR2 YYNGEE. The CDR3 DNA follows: TGTGCCAGCAGTTTCACTGGACAGGGAGGGCAGTATTTT. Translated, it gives CASSFTGQGGQYF.

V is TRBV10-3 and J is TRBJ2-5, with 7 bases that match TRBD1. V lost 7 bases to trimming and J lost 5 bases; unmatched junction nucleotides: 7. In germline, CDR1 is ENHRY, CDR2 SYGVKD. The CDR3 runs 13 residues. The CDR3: CAIKGQDGETQYF. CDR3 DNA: TGTGCCATCAAAGGACAGGACGGGGAGACCCAGTACTTC.

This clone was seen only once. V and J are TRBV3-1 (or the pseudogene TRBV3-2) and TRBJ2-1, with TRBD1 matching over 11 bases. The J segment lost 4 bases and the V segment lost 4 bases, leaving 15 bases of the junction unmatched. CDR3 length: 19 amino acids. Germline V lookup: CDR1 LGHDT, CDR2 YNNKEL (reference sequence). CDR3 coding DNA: TGTGCCAGCAGCCCCGGGACAGGGGGGGGGATACGTGGATACAATGAGCAGTTCTTC. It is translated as CASSPGTGGGIRGYNEQFF.

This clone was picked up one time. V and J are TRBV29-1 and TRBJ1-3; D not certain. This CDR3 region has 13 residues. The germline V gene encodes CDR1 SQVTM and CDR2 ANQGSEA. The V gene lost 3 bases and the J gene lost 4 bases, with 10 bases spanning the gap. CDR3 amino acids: CSVEEVTGNTIYF. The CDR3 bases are TGCAGCGTTGAGGAGGTCACCGGAAACACCATATATTTT. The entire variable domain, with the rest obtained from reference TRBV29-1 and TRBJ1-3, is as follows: SAVISQKPSRDICQRGTSLTIQCQVDSQVTMMFWYRQQPGQSLTLIATANQGSEATYESGFVIDKFPISRPNLTFSTLTVSNMSPEDSSIYLCSVEEVTGNTIYFGEGSWLTVV.

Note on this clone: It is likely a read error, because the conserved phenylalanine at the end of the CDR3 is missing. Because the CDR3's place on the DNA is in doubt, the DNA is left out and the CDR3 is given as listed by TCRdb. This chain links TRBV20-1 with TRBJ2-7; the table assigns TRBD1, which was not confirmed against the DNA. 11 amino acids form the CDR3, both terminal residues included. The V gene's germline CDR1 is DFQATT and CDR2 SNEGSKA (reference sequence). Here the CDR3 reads CSARGSGTGGI.

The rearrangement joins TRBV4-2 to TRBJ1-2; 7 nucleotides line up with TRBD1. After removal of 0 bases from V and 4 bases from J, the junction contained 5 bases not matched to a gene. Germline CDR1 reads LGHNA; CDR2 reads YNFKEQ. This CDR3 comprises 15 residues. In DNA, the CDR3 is TGTGCCAGCAGCCAAGAAGCGCAGGGGGGCTATGGCTACACCTTC. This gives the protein CASSQEAQGGYGYTF.

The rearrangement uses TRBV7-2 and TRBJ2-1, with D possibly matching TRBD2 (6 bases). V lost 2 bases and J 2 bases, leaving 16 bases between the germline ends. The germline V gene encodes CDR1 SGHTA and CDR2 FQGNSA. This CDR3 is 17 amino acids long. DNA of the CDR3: TGTGCCAGCAGCTTAATTGGCGATAGCGGTCCCTACAATGAGCAGTTCTTC. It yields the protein CASSLIGDSGPYNEQFF. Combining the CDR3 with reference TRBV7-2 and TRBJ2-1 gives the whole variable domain GAGVSQSPSNKVTEKGKDVELRCDPISGHTALYWYRQSLGQGLEFLIYFQGNSAPDKSGLPSDRFSAERTGGSVSTLTIQRTQQEDSAVYLCASSLIGDSGPYNEQFFGPGTRLTVL.

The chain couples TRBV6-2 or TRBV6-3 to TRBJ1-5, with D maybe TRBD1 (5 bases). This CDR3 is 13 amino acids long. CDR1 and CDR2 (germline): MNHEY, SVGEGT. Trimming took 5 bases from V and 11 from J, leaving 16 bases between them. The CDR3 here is CASSKGGQGTQHF. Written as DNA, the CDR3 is TGTGCCAGCAGTAAGGGAGGGCAGGGCACCCAGCATTTT.

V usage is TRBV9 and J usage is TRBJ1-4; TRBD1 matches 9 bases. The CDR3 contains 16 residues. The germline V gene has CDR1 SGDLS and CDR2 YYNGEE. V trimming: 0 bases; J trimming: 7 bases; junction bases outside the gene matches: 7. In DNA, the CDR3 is TGTGCCAGCAGCGTAGAATTGGGACAGGGTGGTGAAAAACTGTTTTTT. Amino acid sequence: CASSVELGQGGEKLFF.

CDR3 bases: TGTGCCAGCAGCCAAGGCTCCAGGGAAGGGGAGACCCAGTACTTC. It translates to CASSQGSREGETQYF. The rearrangement uses TRBV3-1 (or the pseudogene TRBV3-2) and TRBJ2-5, with TRBD1 as a possible D gene (5 bases). V was shortened by 1 base and J by 5 bases, with 14 bases between the two germline ends. The germline CDR1 and CDR2 sequences are LGHDT and YNNKEL (reference sequence). This CDR3 is 15 amino acids long.

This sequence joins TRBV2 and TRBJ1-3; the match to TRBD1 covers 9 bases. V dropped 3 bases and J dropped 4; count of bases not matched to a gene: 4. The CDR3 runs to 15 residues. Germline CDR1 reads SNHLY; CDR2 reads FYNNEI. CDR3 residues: CASSETGGSGNTIYF. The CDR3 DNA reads TGTGCCAGCAGTGAGACAGGGGGGTCCGGAAACACCATATATTTT.

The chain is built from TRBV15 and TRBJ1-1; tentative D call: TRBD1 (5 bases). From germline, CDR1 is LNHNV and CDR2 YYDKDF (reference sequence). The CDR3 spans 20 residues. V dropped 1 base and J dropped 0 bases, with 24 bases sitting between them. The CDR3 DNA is TGTGCCACCAGCAGAGCCAGGACGGCCAGGGAGGGACGGTTGAACACTGAAGCTTTCTTT. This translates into CATSRARTAREGRLNTEAFF. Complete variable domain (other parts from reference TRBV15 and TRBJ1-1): DAMVIQNPRYQVTQFGKPVTLSCSQTLNHNVMYWYQQKSSQAPKLLFHYYDKDFNNEADTPDNFQSRRPNTSFCFLDIRSPGLGDTAMYLCATSRARTAREGRLNTEAFFGQGTRLTVV.

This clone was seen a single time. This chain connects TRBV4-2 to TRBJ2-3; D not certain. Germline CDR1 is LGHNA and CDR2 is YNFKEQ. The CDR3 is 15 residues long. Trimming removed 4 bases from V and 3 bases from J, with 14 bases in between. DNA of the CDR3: TGTGCCAGCAGCCCACAAGAAGGCGGAACAGATACGCAGTATTTT. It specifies CASSPQEGGTDTQYF.

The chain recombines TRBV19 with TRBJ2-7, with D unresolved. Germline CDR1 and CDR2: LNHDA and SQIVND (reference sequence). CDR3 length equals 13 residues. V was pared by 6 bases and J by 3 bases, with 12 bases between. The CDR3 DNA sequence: TGTGCCAGTAGCGTCCAGGCTCACTACGAGCAGTACTTC. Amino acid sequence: CASSVQAHYEQYF. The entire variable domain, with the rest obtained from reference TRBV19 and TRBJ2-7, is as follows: DGGITQSPKYLFRKEGQNVTLSCEQNLNHDAMYWYRQDPGQGLRLIYYSQIVNDFQKGDIAEGYSVSREKKESFPLTVTSAQKNPTAFYLCASSVQAHYEQYFGPGTRLTVT.

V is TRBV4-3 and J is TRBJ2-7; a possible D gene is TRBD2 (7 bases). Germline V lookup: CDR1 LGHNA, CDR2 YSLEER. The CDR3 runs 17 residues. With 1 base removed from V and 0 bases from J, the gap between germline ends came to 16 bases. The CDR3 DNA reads TGCGCCAGCAGCCAAGGGCCCGGGGGGCCCCTCTCCTACGAGCAGTACTTC. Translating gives CASSQGPGGPLSYEQYF.

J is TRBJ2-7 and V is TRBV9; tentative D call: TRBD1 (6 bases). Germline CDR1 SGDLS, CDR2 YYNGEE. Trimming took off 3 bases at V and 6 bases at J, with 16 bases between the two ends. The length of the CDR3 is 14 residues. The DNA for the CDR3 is TGTGCCAGCAGCGGAGGCCTGGGGGCCTTCGAGCAGTACTTC. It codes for CASSGGLGAFEQYF.

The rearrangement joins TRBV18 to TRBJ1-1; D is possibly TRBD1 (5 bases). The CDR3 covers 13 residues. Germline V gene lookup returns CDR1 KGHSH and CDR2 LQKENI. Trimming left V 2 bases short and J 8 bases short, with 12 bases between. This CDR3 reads CASSPSATAEAFF. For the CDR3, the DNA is TGTGCCAGCTCACCAAGTGCGACAGCGGAAGCTTTCTTT.

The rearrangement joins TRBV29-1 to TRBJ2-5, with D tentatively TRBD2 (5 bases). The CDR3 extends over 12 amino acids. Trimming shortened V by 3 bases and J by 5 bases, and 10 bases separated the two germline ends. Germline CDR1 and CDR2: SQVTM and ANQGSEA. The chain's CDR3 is CSVDPGGETQYF. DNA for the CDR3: TGCAGCGTTGACCCGGGCGGGGAGACCCAGTACTTC.

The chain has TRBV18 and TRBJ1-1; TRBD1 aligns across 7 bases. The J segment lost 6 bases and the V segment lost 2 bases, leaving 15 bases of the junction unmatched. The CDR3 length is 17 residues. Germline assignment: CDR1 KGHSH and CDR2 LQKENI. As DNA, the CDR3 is TGTGCCAGCTCACCAATAGGGACGGGACAGATCCGATCTGAAGCTTTCTTT. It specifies CASSPIGTGQIRSEAFF.

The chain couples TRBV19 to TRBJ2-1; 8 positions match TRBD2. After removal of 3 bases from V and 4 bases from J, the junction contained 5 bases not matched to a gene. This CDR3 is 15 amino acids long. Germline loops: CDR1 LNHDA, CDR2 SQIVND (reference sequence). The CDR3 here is CASSIPGRGYNEQFF. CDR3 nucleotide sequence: TGTGCCAGTAGTATCCCCGGGAGGGGGTACAATGAGCAGTTCTTC.

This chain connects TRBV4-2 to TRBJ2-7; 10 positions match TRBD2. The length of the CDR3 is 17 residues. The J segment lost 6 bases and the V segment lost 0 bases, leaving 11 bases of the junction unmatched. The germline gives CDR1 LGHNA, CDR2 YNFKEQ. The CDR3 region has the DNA TGTGCCAGCAGCCAAGAGTCCCGGACTAGCGGAGAAATCGAGCAGTACTTC. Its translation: CASSQESRTSGEIEQYF.

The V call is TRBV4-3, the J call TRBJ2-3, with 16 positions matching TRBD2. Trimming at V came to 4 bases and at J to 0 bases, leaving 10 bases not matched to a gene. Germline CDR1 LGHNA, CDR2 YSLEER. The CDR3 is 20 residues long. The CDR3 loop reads CASSPSEGLAGGPSTDTQYF. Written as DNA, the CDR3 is TGCGCCAGCAGCCCCTCTGAGGGACTAGCGGGAGGGCCGAGCACAGATACGCAGTATTTT.

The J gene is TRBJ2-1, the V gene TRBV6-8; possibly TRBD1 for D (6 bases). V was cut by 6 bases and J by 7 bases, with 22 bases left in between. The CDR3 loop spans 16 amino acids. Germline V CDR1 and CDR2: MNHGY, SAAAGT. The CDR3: CASRVNEFERGNEQFF. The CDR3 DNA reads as TGTGCCAGCAGGGTTAATGAGTTCGAGAGGGGGAATGAGCAGTTCTTC.

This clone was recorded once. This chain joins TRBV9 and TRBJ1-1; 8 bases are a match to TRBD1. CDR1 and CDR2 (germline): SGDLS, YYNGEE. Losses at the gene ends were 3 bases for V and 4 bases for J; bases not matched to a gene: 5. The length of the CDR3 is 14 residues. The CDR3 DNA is TGTGCCAGCAGCGCATCAGGGGGCGGCACTGAAGCTTTCTTT. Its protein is CASSASGGGTEAFF.

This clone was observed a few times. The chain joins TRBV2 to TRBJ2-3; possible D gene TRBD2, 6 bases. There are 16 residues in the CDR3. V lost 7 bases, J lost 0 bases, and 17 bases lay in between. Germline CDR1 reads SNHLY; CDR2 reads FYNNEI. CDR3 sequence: CASIRGSGPSTDTQYF. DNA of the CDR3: TGTGCCAGCATTCGGGGTAGCGGTCCCAGCACAGATACGCAGTATTTT.